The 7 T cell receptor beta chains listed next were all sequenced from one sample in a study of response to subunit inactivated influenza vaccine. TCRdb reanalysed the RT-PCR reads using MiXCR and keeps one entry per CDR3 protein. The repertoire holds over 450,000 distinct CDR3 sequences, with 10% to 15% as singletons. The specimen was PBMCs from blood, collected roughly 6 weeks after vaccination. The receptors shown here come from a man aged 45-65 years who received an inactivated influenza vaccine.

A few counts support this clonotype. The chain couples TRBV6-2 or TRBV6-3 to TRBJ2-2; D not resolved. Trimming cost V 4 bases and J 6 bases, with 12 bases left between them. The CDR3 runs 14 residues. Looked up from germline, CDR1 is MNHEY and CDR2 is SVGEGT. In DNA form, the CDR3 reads TGTGCCAGCAGTTGGCAGGTTGGCCCCGGGGAGCTGTTTTTT. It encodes CASSWQVGPGELFF.

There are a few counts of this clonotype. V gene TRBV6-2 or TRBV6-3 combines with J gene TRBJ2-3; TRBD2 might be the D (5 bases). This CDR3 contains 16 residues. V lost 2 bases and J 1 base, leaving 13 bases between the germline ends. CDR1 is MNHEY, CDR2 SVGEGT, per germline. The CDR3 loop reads CASSYQRGLRTDTQYF. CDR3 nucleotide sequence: TGTGCCAGCAGTTACCAAAGAGGGCTTCGCACAGATACGCAGTATTTT.

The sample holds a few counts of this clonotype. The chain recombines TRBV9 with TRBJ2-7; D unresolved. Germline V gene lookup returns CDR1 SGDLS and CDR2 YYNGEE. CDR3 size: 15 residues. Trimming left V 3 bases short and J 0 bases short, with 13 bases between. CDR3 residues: CASSATGSSSYEQYF. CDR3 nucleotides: TGTGCCAGCAGCGCAACCGGGTCTAGCTCCTACGAGCAGTACTTC. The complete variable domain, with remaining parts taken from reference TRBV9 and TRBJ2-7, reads DSGVTQTPKHLITATGQRVTLRCSPRSGDLSVYWYQQSLDQGLQFLIQYYNGEERAKGNILERFSAQQFPDLHSELNLSSLELGDSALYFCASSATGSSSYEQYFGPGTRLTVT.

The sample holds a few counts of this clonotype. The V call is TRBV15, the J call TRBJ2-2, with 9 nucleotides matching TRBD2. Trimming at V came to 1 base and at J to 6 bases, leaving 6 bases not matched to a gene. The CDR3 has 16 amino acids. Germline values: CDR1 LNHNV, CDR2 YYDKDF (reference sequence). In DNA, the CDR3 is TGTGCCACCAGCAGAGGAGGTAGCGGGGGCTCCGGGGAGCTGTTTTTT. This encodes CATSRGGSGGSGELFF.

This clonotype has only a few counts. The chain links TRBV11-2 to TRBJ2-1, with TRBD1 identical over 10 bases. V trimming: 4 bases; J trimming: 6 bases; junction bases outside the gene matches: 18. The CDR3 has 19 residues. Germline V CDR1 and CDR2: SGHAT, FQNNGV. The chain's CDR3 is CASSSTSSSGTGATNEQFF. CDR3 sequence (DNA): TGTGCCAGCAGCTCGACGAGCTCCTCCGGGACAGGGGCAACCAATGAGCAGTTCTTC.

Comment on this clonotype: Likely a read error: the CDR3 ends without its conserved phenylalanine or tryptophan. The CDR3 DNA follows: TGTGCCAGCAGCTTAGCGGAGCAGCGAGAGACCCAGTACCTC. Translated: CASSLAEQRETQYL. This rearrangement joins TRBV7-2 to TRBJ2-5; no definite D call. The V gene lost 0 bases and the J gene lost 4 bases, with 9 bases spanning the gap. The length of the CDR3 is 14 residues. CDR1 SGHTA and CDR2 FQGNSA come from the germline V gene.

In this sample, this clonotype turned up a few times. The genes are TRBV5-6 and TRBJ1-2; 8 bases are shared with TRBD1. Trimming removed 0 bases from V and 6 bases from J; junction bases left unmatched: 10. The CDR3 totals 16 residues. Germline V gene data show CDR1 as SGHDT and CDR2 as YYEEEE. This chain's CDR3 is CASSLEGTGAFDGYTF. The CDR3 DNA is TGTGCCAGCAGCTTGGAAGGGACAGGCGCTTTCGATGGCTACACCTTC.